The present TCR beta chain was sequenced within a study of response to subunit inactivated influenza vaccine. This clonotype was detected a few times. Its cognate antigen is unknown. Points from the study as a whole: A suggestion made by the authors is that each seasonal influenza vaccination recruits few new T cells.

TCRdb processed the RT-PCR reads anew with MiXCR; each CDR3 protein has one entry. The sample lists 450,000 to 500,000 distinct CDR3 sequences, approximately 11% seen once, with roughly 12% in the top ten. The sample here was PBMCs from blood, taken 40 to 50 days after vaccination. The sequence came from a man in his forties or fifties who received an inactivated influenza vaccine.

The DNA of the CDR3 is TGTGCCAGCAGCTTGTGGGCAGGGTCCGAGGGGTATGGCTACACCTTC. It specifies CASSLWAGSEGYGYTF. The V gene is TRBV5-8, the J gene TRBJ1-2, with a weak D call TRBD1 (5 bases). CDR1 and CDR2 (germline): SGHTS, YDEGEE. Between the trimmed V and J ends, which lost 1 base and 5 bases, there was a span of 18 bases. The CDR3 is 16 amino acids.